These 15 T cell receptor beta chains came from one sample sequenced in a study of T cells in Graves' hyperthyroidism and ophthalmopathy. Researchers amplified the TCR beta CDR3 regions from RNA transcripts. The TCR CDR3 first-round RT-PCR relied on the HTBI primer set. MiXCR, applied by TCRdb to the multiplex PCR reads, yields one record per CDR3 protein. This table has some 620,000 distinct CDR3 sequences, around 16% appearing once. The sample was blood. The receptors here all came from a young woman with Graves' hyperthyroidism.

This clonotype was detected ten times or more. The chain carries TRBV2 and TRBJ2-3; 7 positions agree with TRBD1. The germline CDR1 and CDR2 sequences are SNHLY and FYNNEI. This CDR3 spans 14 amino acids. Trimming at V came to 6 bases and at J to 5 bases, leaving 8 bases not matched to a gene. CDR3 sequence reads: CASRRDSQLDTQYF. The CDR3 DNA follows: TGTGCCAGCAGAAGGGACAGTCAACTAGATACGCAGTATTTT. The full variable domain, with the rest looked up from reference TRBV2 and TRBJ2-3, is EPEVTQTPSHQVTQMGQEVILRCVPISNHLYFYWYRQILGQKVEFLVSFYNNEISEKSEIFDDQFSVERPDGSNFTLKIRSTKLEDSAMYFCASRRDSQLDTQYFGPGTRLTVL.

This clonotype has at least ten counts. The V call is TRBV29-1, the J call TRBJ2-3; a weak D match, TRBD2 (5 bases). V was pared by 1 base and J by 1 base, with 12 bases between. Germline CDR1 is SQVTM and CDR2 is ANQGSEA. This CDR3 spans 15 amino acids. In DNA form, the CDR3 reads TGCAGCGTTGAAGGTTCAGCGAGGGGCACAGATACGCAGTATTTT. Its translation: CSVEGSARGTDTQYF.

The genes are TRBV29-1 and TRBJ2-1; D may be TRBD2 (5 bases). Judging by the DNA end, TRBJ2-7 fits better; the J call may be wrong. Germline-derived CDR1 and CDR2 are SQVTM and ANQGSEA. The CDR3 extends over 14 amino acids. CDR3 amino acids: CSVEGGRRLNEQYF. The CDR3 DNA follows: TGCAGCGTTGAAGGAGGGAGACGCTTAAATGAGCAGTACTTC.

This clonotype showed up many times. The gene calls are TRBV5-1 and TRBJ2-7; maybe TRBD1 (6 bases). The CDR3 contains 14 residues. V was cut by 0 bases and J by 11 bases, with 18 bases left in between. Germline assignment: CDR1 SGHRS and CDR2 YFSETQ. As DNA, the CDR3 is TGCGCCAGCAGCTTGGCACAGGGTCCTACGTCGGAGTACTTC. Its protein is CASSLAQGPTSEYF. Complete variable domain (other parts from reference TRBV5-1 and TRBJ2-7): KAGVTQTPRYLIKTRGQQVTLSCSPISGHRSVSWYQQTPGQGLQFLFEYFSETQRNKGNFPGRFSGRQFSNSRSEMNVSTLELGDSALYLCASSLAQGPTSEYFGPGTRLTVT.

The chain uses TRBV2 and TRBJ2-2; D might be TRBD2 (5 bases). V gave up 4 bases and J gave up 5 bases, with 11 bases separating them. The CDR3 covers 14 residues. CDR1 SNHLY and CDR2 FYNNEI come from the germline V gene. The DNA of the CDR3 is TGTGCCAGCAGTGTGCTAGCATCGACCGGGGAGCTGTTTTTT. Residues: CASSVLASTGELFF. Variable domain in full (rest from reference TRBV2 and TRBJ2-2): EPEVTQTPSHQVTQMGQEVILRCVPISNHLYFYWYRQILGQKVEFLVSFYNNEISEKSEIFDDQFSVERPDGSNFTLKIRSTKLEDSAMYFCASSVLASTGELFFGEGSRLTVL.

This clonotype has a count of ten or more. This sequence joins TRBV13 and TRBJ1-1; a weak D match, TRBD1 (6 bases). Germline-derived CDR1 and CDR2 are PRHDT and FYEKMQ (reference sequence). Deletions cut 8 bases from V and 1 base from J, with 11 bases between. This CDR3 spans 13 amino acids. CDR3 region: CASLQGRNTEAFF. The DNA for the CDR3 is TGTGCCAGCCTGCAGGGGCGGAACACTGAAGCTTTCTTT.

This clonotype has a count of ten or more. The chain has TRBV28 and TRBJ2-1, with 10 bases that match TRBD2. This CDR3 is 15 amino acids long. V lost 3 bases to trimming and J lost 5 bases; unmatched junction nucleotides: 4. From germline, CDR1 is MDHEN and CDR2 SYDVKM. The CDR3 reads CASSLIGLADNEQFF. The DNA of the CDR3 is TGTGCCAGCAGTTTGATAGGACTAGCGGACAATGAGCAGTTCTTC. The full variable domain, its missing parts supplied by reference TRBV28 and TRBJ2-1, is DVKVTQSSRYLVKRTGEKVFLECVQDMDHENMFWYRQDPGLGLRLIYFSYDVKMKEKGDIPEGYSVSREKKERFSLILESASTNQTSMYLCASSLIGLADNEQFFGPGTRLTVL.

This clonotype came up many times. The V gene is TRBV12-3 or TRBV12-4, the J gene TRBJ1-2; D uncertain. The V and J ends lost 3 bases and 2 bases respectively, with 10 bases between them. The CDR3 is 14 amino acids. The DNA of the CDR3 is TGTGCCAGCAGTTTTCCGGCGGCAAACTATGGCTACACCTTC. Protein product: CASSFPAANYGYTF.

V gene TRBV29-1 combines with J gene TRBJ1-6; D might be TRBD1 (5 bases). The CDR3 is made up of 14 amino acids. Germline CDR1 and CDR2: SQVTM and ANQGSEA. V was trimmed by 4 bases and J by 7 bases, leaving 14 bases between them. CDR3 region: CSVAEGFNNSPLHF. The DNA of the CDR3 is TGCAGCGTTGCCGAGGGGTTTAACAATTCACCCCTCCACTTT. The whole variable domain, remainder taken from reference TRBV29-1 and TRBJ1-6, is SAVISQKPSRDICQRGTSLTIQCQVDSQVTMMFWYRQQPGQSLTLIATANQGSEATYESGFVIDKFPISRPNLTFSTLTVSNMSPEDSSIYLCSVAEGFNNSPLHFGNGTRLTVT.

This clonotype has just a few counts. At one end the junction does not follow the germline gene, possibly because of a read error. The genes are TRBV7-7 and TRBJ2-2; maybe TRBD2 (6 bases). CDR1 and CDR2 from the germline V gene are SSHAT and FNYEAQ (reference sequence). The CDR3 covers 15 residues. The CDR3 is CASSPFLASSGELFF. CDR3 bases: TGTGCTAGCAGCCCCTTCCTAGCGTCTTCCGGGGAGCTGTTTTTT.

The V gene is TRBV6-2 or TRBV6-3, the J gene TRBJ2-3, with 8 positions matching TRBD2. The germline V gene has CDR1 MNHEY and CDR2 SVGEGT. The CDR3 is 14 residues long. With V trimmed by 6 bases and J by 2 bases, 4 bases remained unmatched. The CDR3 sequence: CASRSGSLTDTQYF. CDR3 DNA: TGTGCCAGCAGAAGCGGGAGTCTCACAGATACGCAGTATTTT.

This clonotype was seen at least ten times. The chain has TRBV7-8 and TRBJ1-5; D not certain. The CDR3 totals 14 residues. Per the germline V gene, CDR1 is SGHVS and CDR2 is FQNEAQ. Trimming pared 6 bases from V and 0 bases from J, leaving 9 bases between. The CDR3 is CASRASYSNQPQHF. The CDR3 region has the DNA TGTGCCAGCAGGGCTAGTTATAGCAATCAGCCCCAGCATTTT.

This clonotype has at least ten counts. The chain is built from TRBV6-1 and TRBJ1-1; D remains unclear. The germline V gene has CDR1 MNHNS and CDR2 SASEGT. This CDR3 region has 13 residues. V lost 5 bases and J lost 6, with 13 bases in between. In nucleotides, the CDR3 is TGTGCCAGCAGTTACGGCACGAGGGCTGAAGCTTTCTTT. This codes for CASSYGTRAEAFF.

The sample holds many counts of this clonotype. V gene TRBV7-8 combines with J gene TRBJ2-1; 12 nucleotides line up with TRBD2. Germline V gene sequence: CDR1 SGHVS, CDR2 FQNEAQ. The CDR3 contains 17 residues. The J segment lost 7 bases and the V segment lost 1 base, leaving 8 bases of the junction unmatched. The CDR3 DNA follows: TGTGCCAGCAGCTTAGTCTTGTTAACTAGCGGGAGGAATGAGCAGTTCTTC. It is translated as CASSLVLLTSGRNEQFF.

Only a few counts were recorded for this clonotype. The chain is built from TRBV3-1 and TRBJ2-1, with D tentatively TRBD1 or TRBD2 (5 bases each). The length of the CDR3 is 15 residues. Trimming pared 3 bases from V and 6 bases from J, leaving 15 bases between. CDR1 is LGHDT, CDR2 YNNKEL, per germline (reference sequence). The CDR3 DNA is TGTGCCAGCAGCCATCCGGGACGACTGCTCAATGAGCAGTTCTTC. It translates to CASSHPGRLLNEQFF.